Each of the 24 T cell receptor beta chains below was sequenced from the same sample in a study of blood T cells in healthy people across ages. Using a J-beta primer mix together with a sample-barcoded 5' primer, a second PCR was run for about 6 to 11 cycles. TCRdb redid the calling of the 5' RACE reads with MiXCR, one entry per CDR3 protein. The sample has about 780,000 distinct CDR3 sequences; about half are singletons. The sample was blood. These receptors were collected from a man older than 75 in good health.

The J gene is TRBJ2-1, the V gene TRBV20-1, with 9 positions matching TRBD2. TRBJ2-7 explains the end of the DNA better; the J call may be wrong. CDR1 DFQATT and CDR2 SNEGSKA come from the germline V gene (reference sequence). The CDR3 loop spans 16 amino acids. CDR3 protein: CSARLPAGSGRGEQYF. CDR3 sequence (DNA): TGCAGTGCTAGACTTCCGGCGGGTAGCGGGAGAGGTGAGCAGTACTTC.

The chain combines TRBV5-1 with TRBJ2-3; the D is unclear. Germline-derived CDR1 and CDR2 are SGHRS and YFSETQ. The length of the CDR3 is 16 residues. Deletions cut 4 bases from V and 5 bases from J, with 20 bases between. The CDR3 is CASSRLLGPSGDTQYF. The CDR3 DNA is TGCGCCAGCAGCCGCCTCCTCGGCCCTTCGGGAGATACGCAGTATTTT. Full variable domain (remainder filled in from reference TRBV5-1 and TRBJ2-3): KAGVTQTPRYLIKTRGQQVTLSCSPISGHRSVSWYQQTPGQGLQFLFEYFSETQRNKGNFPGRFSGRQFSNSRSEMNVSTLELGDSALYLCASSRLLGPSGDTQYFGPGTRLTVL.

This clonotype was recorded at least ten times. V gene TRBV5-1 combines with J gene TRBJ2-1; the D gene could be TRBD1 or TRBD2 (5 bases each). The CDR3 totals 15 residues. From germline, CDR1 is SGHRS and CDR2 YFSETQ. Trimming removed 0 bases from V and 0 bases from J, with 7 bases in between. The DNA for the CDR3 is TGCGCCAGCAGCTTGGTTGGGGGCTCCTACAATGAGCAGTTCTTC. Encoded protein: CASSLVGGSYNEQFF.

The chain is built from TRBV6-1 and TRBJ2-6; 12 bases map to TRBD1. This CDR3 has 18 amino acids. Trimming at V came to 5 bases and at J to 1 base, leaving 6 bases not matched to a gene. Germline V CDR1 and CDR2: MNHNS, SASEGT. Here the CDR3 DNA reads TGTGCCAGCAGTAGAGCGGGACAGGGGGCATCTGGGGCCAACGTCCTGACTTTC. Its protein is CASSRAGQGASGANVLTF.

Regarding this clonotype: A clone one base away is much larger, so this may be a read error. This chain connects TRBV29-1 to TRBJ2-1; D possibly corresponds to TRBD1 (6 bases). Trimming cost V 7 bases and J 5 bases, with 15 bases left between them. The CDR3 extends over 13 amino acids. The V gene's germline CDR1 is SQVTM and CDR2 ANQGSEA. The CDR3 DNA sequence: TGCAGCGCCATCACGTCAGGGGACAATGAGCAGTTCTTC. Translating it yields CSAITSGDNEQFF.

The chain joins TRBV3-1 to TRBJ1-4; D remains unclear. V was clipped by 1 base and J by 4 bases, with 7 bases between them. The CDR3 extends over 14 amino acids. Germline-derived CDR1 and CDR2 are LGHDT and YNNKEL (reference sequence). The CDR3: CASSQARRNEKLFF. The DNA for the CDR3 is TGTGCCAGCAGCCAAGCACGGCGTAATGAAAAACTGTTTTTT.

The chain uses TRBV29-1 and TRBJ1-1, with D tentatively TRBD1 (5 bases). This CDR3 region has 13 residues. CDR1 SQVTM and CDR2 ANQGSEA come from the germline V gene. Trimming took off 5 bases at V and 1 base at J, with 11 bases between the two ends. CDR3 loop: CSVRRGPNTEAFF. The CDR3 DNA is TGCAGCGTTCGTAGGGGACCGAACACTGAAGCTTTCTTT.

This rearrangement joins TRBV3-1 to TRBJ1-2; D unclear. V was clipped by 0 bases and J by 6 bases, with 8 bases between them. The length of the CDR3 is 13 residues. Germline V lookup: CDR1 LGHDT, CDR2 YNNKEL (reference sequence). The CDR3 sequence: CASSQDSADGYTF. The CDR3 DNA reads as TGTGCCAGCAGCCAAGATTCCGCAGATGGCTACACCTTC. The full variable domain, its missing parts supplied by reference TRBV3-1 and TRBJ1-2, is DTAVSQTPKYLVTQMGNDKSIKCEQNLGHDTMYWYKQDSKKFLKIMFSYNNKELIINETVPNRFSPKSPDKAHLNLHINSLELGDSAVYFCASSQDSADGYTFGSGTRLTVV.

This clonotype has more than one count but fewer than ten. The V gene is TRBV25-1, the J gene TRBJ1-2; D is unresolved. The V gene's germline CDR1 is MGHDK and CDR2 SYGVNS. This CDR3 is 13 amino acids long. V gave up 2 bases and J gave up 2 bases, with 6 bases separating them. The CDR3 coding sequence is TGTGCCAGCAGTGAACCAGGAAACTATGGCTACACCTTC. Its translation: CASSEPGNYGYTF.

The chain couples TRBV28 to TRBJ2-4; a possible D gene is TRBD2 (6 bases). Germline loops: CDR1 MDHEN, CDR2 SYDVKM. Trimming removed 3 bases from V and 2 bases from J, with 8 bases in between. This CDR3 spans 14 amino acids. This chain's CDR3 is CASSLEGTKNIQYF. DNA of the CDR3: TGTGCCAGCAGTTTGGAGGGGACCAAAAACATTCAGTACTTC. The variable domain in full, completed from reference TRBV28 and TRBJ2-4, reads DVKVTQSSRYLVKRTGEKVFLECVQDMDHENMFWYRQDPGLGLRLIYFSYDVKMKEKGDIPEGYSVSREKKERFSLILESASTNQTSMYLCASSLEGTKNIQYFGAGTRLSVL.

This rearrangement joins TRBV12-3 or TRBV12-4 to TRBJ1-4; D uncertain. With 1 base removed from V and 2 bases from J, the gap between germline ends came to 14 bases. The CDR3 runs to 17 residues. CDR3 in amino acids: CASSLGGQLYTNEKLFF. CDR3 coding DNA: TGTGCCAGCAGTTTAGGAGGGCAGCTCTATACTAATGAAAAACTGTTTTTT.

The chain recombines TRBV7-9 with TRBJ1-1; D call uncertain. V lost 0 bases, J lost 1 base, and 3 bases lay in between. This CDR3 is built from 13 residues. In germline, CDR1 is SEHNR, CDR2 FQNEAQ (reference sequence). The CDR3 DNA reads TGTGCCAGCAGCTTAGCCCAGAACACTGAAGCTTTCTTT. Translated: CASSLAQNTEAFF.

The chain uses TRBV6-5 and TRBJ2-7; 9 bases align to TRBD1. V trimming: 1 base; J trimming: 2 bases; junction bases outside the gene matches: 3. The CDR3 consists of 15 residues. CDR1 and CDR2 from the germline V gene are MNHEY and SVGAGI. The CDR3 DNA follows: TGTGCCAGCAGTTACTTGGGGACAGGGCCCTACGAGCAGTACTTC. Amino acid sequence: CASSYLGTGPYEQYF.

There are many counts of this clonotype. This chain joins TRBV14 and TRBJ2-5; no clear D gene. This CDR3 has 14 amino acids. Germline CDR1 is SGHDN and CDR2 is FVKESK. Trimming pared 4 bases from V and 2 bases from J, leaving 11 bases between. This CDR3 reads CASSPYRYQETQYF. The CDR3 nucleotides read TGTGCCAGCAGCCCCTACAGATATCAAGAGACCCAGTACTTC.

This clonotype has ten or more counts. J is TRBJ2-1 and V is TRBV4-3; the D is unclear. Germline lookup yields CDR1 LGHNA and CDR2 YSLEER. Trimming shortened V by 2 bases and J by 4 bases, and 18 bases separated the two germline ends. This CDR3 has 17 amino acids. The CDR3 region is CASSQLYSGEPYNEQFF. The CDR3 DNA sequence: TGCGCCAGCAGCCAACTGTACTCGGGCGAGCCATACAATGAGCAGTTCTTC.

The CDR3 DNA reads as TGTGCCAGCCGTACAGGGGGCACGGAGACCCAGTACTTC. It yields the protein CASRTGGTETQYF. This sequence joins TRBV12-3 or TRBV12-4 and TRBJ2-5, with 9 nucleotides matching TRBD1. V lost 8 bases, J lost 5 bases, and 6 bases stayed unmatched. The CDR3 runs 13 residues.

A note on this clonotype: The germline gene is not matched at one end of the junction; a read error may be the cause. The chain carries TRBV4-1 and TRBJ2-3; D is perhaps TRBD1 (6 bases). This CDR3 contains 18 residues. Germline V gene sequence: CDR1 MGHRA, CDR2 YSYEKL. CDR3 loop: CASSRTGYDGAGTDTRYF. CDR3 nucleotide sequence: TGCGCCAGCAGCCGCACAGGGTACGATGGGGCCGGAACAGATACGCGGTATTTT.

This clonotype was seen at least ten times. The chain carries TRBV6-6 and TRBJ1-2, with D perhaps matching TRBD1 (5 bases). V lost 6 bases, J lost 5 bases, and 13 bases lay in between. The CDR3 loop spans 13 amino acids. Germline V gene data show CDR1 as MNHNY and CDR2 as SVGAGI (reference sequence). The CDR3 sequence: CASSQGEMYGYTF. In DNA form, the CDR3 reads TGTGCCAGCAGCCAGGGAGAGATGTATGGCTACACCTTC.

CDR3 sequence reads: CAWSPLIAGPNEQFF. CDR3 bases: TGTGCCTGGAGCCCCCTAATAGCGGGACCCAATGAGCAGTTCTTC. The chain is built from TRBV30 and TRBJ2-1, with 8 bases lining up with TRBD2. The CDR3 contains 15 residues. The germline V gene encodes CDR1 GTSNPN and CDR2 SVGIG (reference sequence). J was trimmed by 6 bases and V by 3 bases; bases with no gene match: 10.

The chain recombines TRBV28 with TRBJ2-7; 12 bases agree with TRBD2. After removal of 7 bases from V and 2 bases from J, the junction contained 6 bases not matched to a gene. Germline CDR1 is MDHEN and CDR2 is SYDVKM. The length of the CDR3 is 15 residues. The CDR3, as DNA: TGTGCCAGCAAACTAGCGGGAGGCGACGCCTACGAGCAGTACTTC. This sequence encodes CASKLAGGDAYEQYF.

A note on this clonotype: A read error may account for a junction end that differs from germline. The genes are TRBV6-1 and TRBJ2-3, with 9 positions matching TRBD2. The CDR3 extends over 15 amino acids. Germline V lookup: CDR1 MNHNS, CDR2 SASEGT. The CDR3 DNA reads TGTGCCAGCAGTCAAGCGGGAGGTCTCACAGATACGCAGTATTTT. Amino acids: CASSQAGGLTDTQYF.

The chain recombines TRBV29-1 with TRBJ1-1; 8 nucleotides align to TRBD1. The CDR3 totals 14 residues. J lost 5 bases, V lost 6 bases, and 11 bases had no gene match. The V gene's germline CDR1 is SQVTM and CDR2 ANQGSEA. CDR3 DNA sequence: TGCAGCGTCGCCGACAGGGGCGGCGGGACTGAAGCTTTCTTT. This sequence encodes CSVADRGGGTEAFF.

The chain joins TRBV7-6 to TRBJ2-5; the D is unclear. This CDR3 region has 15 residues. The V end lost 5 bases, the J end lost 3 bases, and 16 bases lay between the germline ends. CDR1 SGHVS and CDR2 FNYEAQ come from the germline V gene. The CDR3 sequence: CASSRMGQREETQYF. Here the CDR3 DNA reads TGTGCCAGCAGCCGAATGGGTCAGAGAGAAGAGACCCAGTACTTC.

On this clonotype: This could be a read error, since a much larger clone is one nucleotide away. The chain recombines TRBV5-4 with TRBJ2-5, with TRBD1 matching over 9 bases. The CDR3 is 16 residues long. Germline V gene lookup returns CDR1 SGHNT and CDR2 YYREEE (reference sequence). Trimming took 4 bases from V and 1 from J; bases not matched to a gene: 8. The DNA for the CDR3 is TGTGCCAGCAGCAGGTCGGGACAGGGCATCCAAGAGACCCAGTACTTC. It specifies CASSRSGQGIQETQYF.